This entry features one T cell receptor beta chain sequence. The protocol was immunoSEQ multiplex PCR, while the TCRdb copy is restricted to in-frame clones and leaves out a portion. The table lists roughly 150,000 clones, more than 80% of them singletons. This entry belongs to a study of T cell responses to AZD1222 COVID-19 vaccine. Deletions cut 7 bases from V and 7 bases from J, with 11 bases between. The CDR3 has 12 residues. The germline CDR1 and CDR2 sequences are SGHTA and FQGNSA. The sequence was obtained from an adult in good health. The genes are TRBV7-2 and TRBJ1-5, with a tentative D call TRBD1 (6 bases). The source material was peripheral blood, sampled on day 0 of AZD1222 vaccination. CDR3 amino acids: CASTIGGQPQHF. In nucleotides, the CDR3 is TGTGCCAGCACCATAGGGGGGCAGCCCCAGCATTTT. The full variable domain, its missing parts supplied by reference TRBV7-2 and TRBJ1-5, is GAGVSQSPSNKVTEKGKDVELRCDPISGHTALYWYRQSLGQGLEFLIYFQGNSAPDKSGLPSDRFSAERTGGSVSTLTIQRTQQEDSAVYLCASTIGGQPQHFGDGTRLSIL.